A single sample is the source of the 2 T cell receptor beta chains below, sequenced in a study of blood T cells in healthy people across ages. A second roughly 7 to 11 cycle PCR used barcoded and J-beta primers. One entry per CDR3 protein results from TCRdb running MiXCR on the 5' RACE reads. Found here are about 930,000 distinct CDR3 sequences, roughly 29% of them singletons; the top ten hold roughly a tenth. This sample also appeared in a second study, on T cells of mothers and their children.

The sample comprised blood. Every receptor here comes from a woman in her thirties or forties in good health.

In its sample, this clonotype was seen a few times. V gene TRBV5-1 combines with J gene TRBJ2-5; 8 nucleotides line up with TRBD2. This CDR3 is built from 14 residues. With 4 bases clipped from V and 5 bases from J, the junction kept 7 bases outside the gene matches. Germline values: CDR1 SGHRS, CDR2 YFSETQ. The CDR3 spells CASSGGASGETQYF. The CDR3 nucleotides read TGCGCCAGCAGCGGAGGGGCTAGCGGGGAGACCCAGTACTTC.

This clonotype was detected many times. This rearrangement joins TRBV14 to TRBJ1-2, with D possibly matching TRBD1 (5 bases). V lost 0 bases to trimming and J lost 8 bases, with 16 bases between them. Germline V gene sequence: CDR1 SGHDN, CDR2 FVKESK. The CDR3 spans 15 residues. The chain's CDR3 is CASSQDGAAIGGYTF. The DNA for the CDR3 is TGTGCCAGCAGCCAAGATGGGGCAGCCATCGGGGGCTACACCTTC.